This T cell receptor (beta chain) was recovered during a study of T-cell reconstitution after alpha-beta-depleted transplantation in children. The table lists this clonotype with a few counts. A library of TCRbeta sequences, prepared with unique molecular identifiers, was generated. TCRdb re-called the PCR reads through MiXCR, storing one row per CDR3 protein. Here the sample spans approximately 390,000 distinct CDR3 sequences, approximately 11% being singletons. Germline V gene data show CDR1 as KGHSH and CDR2 as LQKENI. The CDR3 is made up of 13 amino acids. The ends were cut back, 4 bases at V and 4 bases at J, with 7 bases in the middle.

This chain links TRBV18 with TRBJ1-4; D gene unclear. This TCR came from a human donor who donated a stem cell graft to a child with acute myeloid leukemia. Source: PBMCs from the stem cell graft donor, taken from the stem cell graft. The CDR3 nucleotides read TGTGCCAGCTCACGGCAGGATAATGAAAAACTGTTTTTT. It encodes CASSRQDNEKLFF.